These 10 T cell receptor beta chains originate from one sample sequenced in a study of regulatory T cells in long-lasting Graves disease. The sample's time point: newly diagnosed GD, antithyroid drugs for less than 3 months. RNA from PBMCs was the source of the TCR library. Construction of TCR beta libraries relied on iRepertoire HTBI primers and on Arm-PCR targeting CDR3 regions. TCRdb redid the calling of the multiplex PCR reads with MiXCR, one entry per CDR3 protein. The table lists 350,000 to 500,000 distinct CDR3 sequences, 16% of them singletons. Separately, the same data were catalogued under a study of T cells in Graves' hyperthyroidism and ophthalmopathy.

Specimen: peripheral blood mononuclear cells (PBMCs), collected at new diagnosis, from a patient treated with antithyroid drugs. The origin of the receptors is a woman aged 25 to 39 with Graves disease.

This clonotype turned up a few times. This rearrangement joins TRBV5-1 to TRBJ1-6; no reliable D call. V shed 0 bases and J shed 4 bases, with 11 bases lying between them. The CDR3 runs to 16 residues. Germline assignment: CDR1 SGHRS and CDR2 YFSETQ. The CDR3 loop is CASSLAPDNYNSPLHF. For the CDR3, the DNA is TGCGCCAGCAGCTTGGCTCCCGACAATTATAATTCACCCCTCCACTTT.

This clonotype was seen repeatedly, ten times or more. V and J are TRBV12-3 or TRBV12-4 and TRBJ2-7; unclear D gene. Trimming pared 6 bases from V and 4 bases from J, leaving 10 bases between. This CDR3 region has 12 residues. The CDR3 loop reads CASSRDLYEQYF. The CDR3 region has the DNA TGTGCCAGCAGCCGAGACTTGTACGAGCAGTACTTC.

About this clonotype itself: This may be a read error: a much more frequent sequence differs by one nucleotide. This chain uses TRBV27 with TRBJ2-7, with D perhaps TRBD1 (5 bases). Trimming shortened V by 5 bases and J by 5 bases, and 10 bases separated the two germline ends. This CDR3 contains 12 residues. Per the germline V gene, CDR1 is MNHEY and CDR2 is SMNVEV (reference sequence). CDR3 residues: CASSIRGDEQYF. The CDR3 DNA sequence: TGTGCCAGCAGTATAAGGGGCGACGAGCAGTACTTC.

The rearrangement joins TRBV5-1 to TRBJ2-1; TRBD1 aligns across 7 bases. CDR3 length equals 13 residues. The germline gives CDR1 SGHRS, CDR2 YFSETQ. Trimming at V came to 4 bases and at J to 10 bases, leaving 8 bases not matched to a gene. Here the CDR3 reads CASSTRQGREQFF. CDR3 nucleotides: TGCGCCAGCAGCACGCGACAGGGCCGGGAGCAGTTCTTC.

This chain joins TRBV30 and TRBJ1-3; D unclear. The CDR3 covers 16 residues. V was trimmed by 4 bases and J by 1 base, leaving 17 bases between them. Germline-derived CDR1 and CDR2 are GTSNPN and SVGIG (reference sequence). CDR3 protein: CAWTLPGDRSGNTIYF. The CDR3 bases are TGTGCCTGGACTCTACCCGGGGATAGGTCTGGAAACACCATATATTTT.

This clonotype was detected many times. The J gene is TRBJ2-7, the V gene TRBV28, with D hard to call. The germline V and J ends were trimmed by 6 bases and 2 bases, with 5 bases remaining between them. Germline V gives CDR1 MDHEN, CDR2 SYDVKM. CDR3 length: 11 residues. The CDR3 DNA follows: TGTGCCAGCAGCCTGACCTACGAGCAGTACTTC. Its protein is CASSLTYEQYF.

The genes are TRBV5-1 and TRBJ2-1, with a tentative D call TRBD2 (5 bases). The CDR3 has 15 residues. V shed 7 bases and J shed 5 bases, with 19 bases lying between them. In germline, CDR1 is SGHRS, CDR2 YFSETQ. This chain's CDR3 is CASALETTPHNEQFF. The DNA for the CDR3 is TGCGCCAGCGCCTTAGAGACTACTCCACACAATGAGCAGTTCTTC.

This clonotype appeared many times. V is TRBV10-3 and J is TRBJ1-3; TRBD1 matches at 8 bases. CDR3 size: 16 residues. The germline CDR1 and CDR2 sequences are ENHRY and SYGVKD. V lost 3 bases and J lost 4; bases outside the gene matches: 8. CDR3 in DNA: TGTGCCATCAGTGACGTGGGACAGGAGAGGGGAAACACCATATATTTT. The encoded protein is CAISDVGQERGNTIYF.

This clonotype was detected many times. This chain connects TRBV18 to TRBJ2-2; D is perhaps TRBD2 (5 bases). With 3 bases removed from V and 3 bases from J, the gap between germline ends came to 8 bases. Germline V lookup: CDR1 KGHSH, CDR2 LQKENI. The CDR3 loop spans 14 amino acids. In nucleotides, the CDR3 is TGTGCCAGCTCACCTTCCGGGGACACCGGGGAGCTGTTTTTT. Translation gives CASSPSGDTGELFF. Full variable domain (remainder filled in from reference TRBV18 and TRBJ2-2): NAGVMQNPRHLVRRRGQEARLRCSPMKGHSHVYWYRQLPEEGLKFMVYLQKENIIDESGMPKERFSAEFPKEGPSILRIQQVVRGDSAAYFCASSPSGDTGELFFGEGSRLTVL.

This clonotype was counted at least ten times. Here the CDR3 reads CASSWVGQMNTGELFF. In DNA, the CDR3 is TGTGCCAGCAGTTGGGTGGGACAGATGAACACCGGGGAGCTGTTTTTT. This chain connects TRBV6-8 to TRBJ2-2, with TRBD1 identical over 7 bases. The trim removed 4 bases at V and 1 base at J, leaving 6 bases unmatched. Germline values: CDR1 MNHGY, CDR2 SAAAGT. The CDR3 contains 16 residues.